These T cell receptor beta chains were read from a single sample in a study of blood T cell repertoires in COVID-19. Profiling relied on immunoSEQ multiplex PCR, and the TCRdb table lists in-frame clones only, not all of them. Here the sample spans 150,000 to 200,000 clones, about 79% being singletons. Sequencing was carried out using peripheral blood. The receptors stem from a woman in her 70s with acute or convalescent COVID-19. The CDR3 runs from the conserved cysteine through the conserved F or W. A D gene is named only where the DNA matches it firmly. Clone size is not always given. Where it is, it says once, few, many or a class for expanded clones.

DNA: TGTGCCAGCAGTACATCTAGCGGGAGGTTCACCGGGGAGCTGTTTTTT
CDR3: CASSTSSGRFTGELFF
V: TRBV6-6
D: TRBD2
J: TRBJ2-2
size: -

DNA: TGTGCCAGTCGCGGGAGTCGGTACACCGGGGAGCTGTTTTTT
CDR3: CASRGSRYTGELFF
V: TRBV19
D: TRBD2
J: TRBJ2-2
size: -

DNA: TGTGCCAGCAGTAGCGTGGGAGGAGATTCACCCCTCCACTTT
CDR3: CASSSVGGDSPLHF
V: TRBV27
D: -
J: TRBJ1-6
size: once

DNA: TGCGCCAGCAGCTTGGGACAGGCGTCTGGGGCCAACGTCCTGACTTTC
CDR3: CASSLGQASGANVLTF
V: TRBV5-1
D: -
J: TRBJ2-6
size: -

DNA: TGTGCCAGCAGTTTGGGACTAGCGAACAATGAGCAGTTCTTC
CDR3: CASSLGLANNEQFF
V: TRBV27
D: TRBD2
J: TRBJ2-1
size: once

DNA: TGTGCCAGCAGCCCATGGGGGCGGAACTCCTACGAGCAGTACTTC
CDR3: CASSPWGRNSYEQYF
V: TRBV7-9
D: -
J: TRBJ2-7
size: -

DNA: TGTGCCAGCAGCTTTGACAGGGACACTGAAGCTTTCTTT
CDR3: CASSFDRDTEAFF
V: TRBV7-9
D: TRBD1
J: TRBJ1-1
size: -

DNA: TGTGCCAGCAGCTTAGAGCTAGCGGACTACGAGCAGTACTTC
CDR3: CASSLELADYEQYF
V: TRBV7-8
D: TRBD2
J: TRBJ2-7
size: -

DNA: TGTGCCAGCAGCCCATTGGGGGCCGCTAGTATGGATGGCTACACCTTC
CDR3: CASSPLGAASMDGYTF
V: TRBV2
D: -
J: TRBJ1-2
size: -

DNA: TGCGCCAGCAGCTCACAGGGGAATAATGAAAAACTGTTTTTT
CDR3: CASSSQGNNEKLFF
V: TRBV5-1
D: TRBD1
J: TRBJ1-4
size: -

DNA: TGTGCCTCCGGGGGGTCGAACGAGCAGTACTTC
CDR3: CASGGSNEQYF
V: TRBV10-3
D: TRBD2
J: TRBJ2-7
size: once

DNA: TGCGCCAGCAGCCAAATACCCCCCGGGACAGCAACTGGAAACACCATATATTTT
CDR3: CASSQIPPGTATGNTIYF
V: TRBV4-1
D: TRBD1
J: TRBJ1-3
size: few

DNA: TGTGCCAGCAGTGTCCGTGGACAGACTGAAGCTTTCTTT
CDR3: CASSVRGQTEAFF
V: TRBV2
D: -
J: TRBJ1-1
size: -

DNA: TGTGCCAGCAGCTCTTCCGGGACTAGTACGGGACCCGGGGAGCTGTTTTTT
CDR3: CASSSSGTSTGPGELFF
V: TRBV5-4
D: TRBD2
J: TRBJ2-2
size: -

DNA: TGTGCCAGCAGCTTTGGACAGGGCAGCTCCTACGAGCAGTACTTC
CDR3: CASSFGQGSSYEQYF
V: TRBV5-4
D: TRBD1
J: TRBJ2-7
size: -

DNA: TGTGCCAGCAGCCAAGGGGAGGCACCCCTCCACTTT
CDR3: CASSQGEAPLHF
V: TRBV14
D: -
J: TRBJ1-6
size: -

DNA: TGTGCTAGCACCTCGGACAGCTACGAGCAGTACTTC
CDR3: CASTSDSYEQYF
V: TRBV12-5
D: -
J: TRBJ2-7
size: -

DNA: TGCGCCAGCAGTGACACTCTACTAGCGGGGACGTCAGGGGAGCAGTTCTTC
CDR3: CASSDTLLAGTSGEQFF
V: TRBV10-1
D: TRBD2
J: TRBJ2-1
size: -

DNA: TGTGCCAGCAGTGAAACACAGGGGGCTAGAAGGGCCAACGTCCTGACTTTC
CDR3: CASSETQGARRANVLTF
V: TRBV6-1
D: TRBD1
J: TRBJ2-6
size: -

DNA: TGTGCCAGCAGCAAATCTACACAGCCCTACGAGCAGTACTTC
CDR3: CASSKSTQPYEQYF
V: TRBV21-1
D: -
J: TRBJ2-7
size: -

DNA: TGTGCCACACCCCGGGACAGGGTTTCACCCCTCCACTTT
CDR3: CATPRDRVSPLHF
V: TRBV19
D: TRBD1
J: TRBJ1-6
size: few

DNA: TGTGCCAGCAGCCAAGGGAGCGAAAAACTGTTTTTT
CDR3: CASSQGSEKLFF
V: TRBV3-1/TRBV3-2
D: -
J: TRBJ1-4
size: -

DNA: TGTGCCAGCAGTTTAACTAGCGGTTCTAGCACAGATACGCAGTATTTT
CDR3: CASSLTSGSSTDTQYF
V: TRBV27
D: TRBD2
J: TRBJ2-3
size: -

DNA: TGTGCCAGCTCAATTCGACAGGGAGAGTCTGGAAACACCATATATTTT
CDR3: CASSIRQGESGNTIYF
V: TRBV18
D: TRBD1
J: TRBJ1-3
size: few

DNA: TGTGCCACGGGCCTGCCCCAGGGGATACAAGAGACCCAGTACTTC
CDR3: CATGLPQGIQETQYF
V: TRBV10-3
D: -
J: TRBJ2-5
size: -

DNA: TGTGCCAGCAGCGTAGGGGCAGTGGATCGGGGTGGCTACACCTTC
CDR3: CASSVGAVDRGGYTF
V: TRBV9
D: -
J: TRBJ1-2
size: -

DNA: TGTGCCAGCAGCTCACCTAGGTACGAGCAGTACTTC
CDR3: CASSSPRYEQYF
V: TRBV7-9
D: -
J: TRBJ2-7
size: -

DNA: TGCGCCAGCAGCCAAATATACGGACTAGCGGGAGGTGAGCAGTTCTTC
CDR3: CASSQIYGLAGGEQFF
V: TRBV4-1
D: TRBD2
J: TRBJ2-1
size: -

DNA: TGTGCCAGCAGCTCCAGGGGGCCCTTCTCTGGAAACACCATATATTTT
CDR3: CASSSRGPFSGNTIYF
V: TRBV7-2
D: TRBD1
J: TRBJ1-3
size: -

DNA: TGTGCCAGCAGCGAACAGGGTGGTTCCTACGAGCAGTACTTC
CDR3: CASSEQGGSYEQYF
V: TRBV7-9
D: -
J: TRBJ2-7
size: -

DNA: TGTGCCAGCAGCCCGACAGTCTCAGTGCCGCCAGATACGCAGTATTTT
CDR3: CASSPTVSVPPDTQYF
V: TRBV5-5
D: -
J: TRBJ2-3
size: -

DNA: TGTGCCAGCACTGGCCCGGATTGGAGTCCTGAAGCTTTCTTT
CDR3: CASTGPDWSPEAFF
V: TRBV6-5
D: -
J: TRBJ1-1
size: -

DNA: TGTGCCAGTAGGGACAGCAAGCGATACTTAAACTATGGCTACACCTTC
CDR3: CASRDSKRYLNYGYTF
V: TRBV19
D: -
J: TRBJ1-2
size: once

DNA: TGTGCCAGCAGTTACGCGGGTAGCGGGAGTTACCAACTGAGCTCCTACAATGAGCAGTTCTTC
CDR3: CASSYAGSGSYQLSSYNEQFF
V: TRBV6-2/TRBV6-3
D: TRBD2
J: TRBJ2-1
size: -

DNA: TGTGCCAGCAGCTCGGACAGGGGAAGCCAGGAGACCCAGTACTTC
CDR3: CASSSDRGSQETQYF
V: TRBV5-4
D: TRBD1
J: TRBJ2-5
size: -

DNA: TGTGCCAGCAGAAACAGGGATTCCGAGCCCCAGCATTTT
CDR3: CASRNRDSEPQHF
V: TRBV2
D: -
J: TRBJ1-5
size: -

DNA: TGTGCCAGCAGCGTAGGGCTAGCGGGATGGGGAGACACCGGGGAGCTGTTTTTT
CDR3: CASSVGLAGWGDTGELFF
V: TRBV9
D: TRBD2
J: TRBJ2-2
size: once

DNA: TGTGCCAGCAGCTTCCCTAGAGCGGTGGATGGCTACACCTTC
CDR3: CASSFPRAVDGYTF
V: TRBV5-6
D: -
J: TRBJ1-2
size: -

DNA: TGTGCCAGCAGTACTCGGGACTCCAGCTACACTGAAGCTTTCTTT
CDR3: CASSTRDSSYTEAFF
V: TRBV6-5
D: -
J: TRBJ1-1
size: -

DNA: TGTGCCACCAGTGATCGGACAGGGCCCAGCCCCGTAAATCAGCCCCAGCATTTT
CDR3: CATSDRTGPSPVNQPQHF
V: TRBV24-1
D: TRBD1
J: TRBJ1-5
size: few

DNA: TGTGCCAGCAGCGTCCCAAAAGCGGGAGTTCAGACTTACACAGATACGCAGTATTTT
CDR3: CASSVPKAGVQTYTDTQYF
V: TRBV9
D: TRBD2
J: TRBJ2-3
size: -

DNA: TGCGCCAGCAGCTCCGGGACTAGCGGCACCGGGGAGCTGTTTTTT
CDR3: CASSSGTSGTGELFF
V: TRBV5-1
D: TRBD2
J: TRBJ2-2
size: -

DNA: TGTGCCAGCAGTCCCAAGCGTAGCTCCTACAATGAGCAGTTCTTC
CDR3: CASSPKRSSYNEQFF
V: TRBV3-1/TRBV3-2
D: -
J: TRBJ2-1
size: -

DNA: TGTGCCATCTCCCAGCTAGCGGGGAGCACAGATACGCAGTATTTT
CDR3: CAISQLAGSTDTQYF
V: TRBV10-3
D: TRBD2
J: TRBJ2-3
size: -

DNA: TGTGCCAGCAGTCCCCTAGGTGAGCAGTTCTTC
CDR3: CASSPLGEQFF
V: TRBV6-6
D: -
J: TRBJ2-1
size: once